These 18 T cell receptor beta chains came from one sample sequenced in a study of cytomegalovirus exposure and HLA in healthy donors. Use of 60 Vbeta and 13 Jbeta primers characterized the PCR. Measured with immunoSEQ multiplex PCR; TCRdb has only the in-frame clones, and not every one. The data contain approximately 74,000 clones, 70% to 85% of them singletons. The source material was PBMCs. The receptors derive from a man aged 55 to 70 in good health and CMV-seropositive.

This chain links TRBV6-6 with TRBJ2-6, with D hard to call. V was clipped by 10 bases and J by 0 bases, with 4 bases between them. Per germline, CDR1 MNHNY and CDR2 SVGAGI (reference sequence). This CDR3 spans 12 amino acids. The CDR3 loop is CATSSGANVLTF. CDR3 bases: TGTGCCACTTCCTCTGGGGCCAACGTCCTGACTTTC.

The chain employs TRBV7-2 and TRBJ2-3; 10 bases agree with TRBD2. CDR1 is SGHTA and CDR2 is FQGNSA in the germline V gene. The CDR3 contains 14 residues. The V gene end was trimmed by 8 bases and the J gene end by 5 bases; junction bases not matched to a gene: 7. The CDR3 protein is CASHSGRAGDTQYF. CDR3 DNA sequence: TGTGCCAGCCACAGCGGGAGGGCAGGAGATACGCAGTATTTT.

The rearrangement links TRBV2 to TRBJ1-5; D is unclear. CDR1 SNHLY and CDR2 FYNNEI come from the germline V gene. The CDR3 is 13 amino acids. The germline V and J ends were trimmed by 6 bases and 0 bases, with 6 bases remaining between them. CDR3 DNA: TGTGCCAGCAGGGACTATAGCAATCAGCCCCAGCATTTT. Its translation: CASRDYSNQPQHF. The whole variable domain, filled in from reference TRBV2 and TRBJ1-5, reads EPEVTQTPSHQVTQMGQEVILRCVPISNHLYFYWYRQILGQKVEFLVSFYNNEISEKSEIFDDQFSVERPDGSNFTLKIRSTKLEDSAMYFCASRDYSNQPQHFGDGTRLSIL.

The rearrangement joins TRBV2 to TRBJ2-4, with D unresolved. The CDR3 contains 15 residues. Trimming took off 6 bases at V and 0 bases at J, with 12 bases between the two ends. Germline-derived CDR1 and CDR2 are SNHLY and FYNNEI. The CDR3 loop reads CASSSDLLAKNIQYF. The CDR3 nucleotides are TGTGCCAGCAGCTCAGATCTCCTAGCCAAAAACATTCAGTACTTC.

The count of this clone is one. The chain uses TRBV6-1 and TRBJ2-5; maybe TRBD1 (6 bases). The J call could be wrong; TRBJ2-7 is a better fit for the DNA end. The CDR3 has 14 residues. Germline V gives CDR1 MNHNS, CDR2 SASEGT. CDR3 loop: CASSGQASSYEQYF. CDR3 nucleotides: TGTGCCAGCAGTGGACAGGCGAGCTCCTACGAGCAGTACTTC.

This chain connects TRBV2 to TRBJ2-7; 7 bases match TRBD1. V shed 3 bases, J shed 6 bases, and the junction held 5 bases outside the gene matches. CDR3 length equals 13 residues. Germline V gives CDR1 SNHLY, CDR2 FYNNEI. This CDR3 reads CASSDTAGGEQYF. Here the CDR3 DNA reads TGTGCCAGCAGTGATACGGCAGGGGGCGAGCAGTACTTC.

This chain links TRBV6-1 with TRBJ1-5; 7 bases align to TRBD1. This CDR3 is built from 14 residues. The germline V gene has CDR1 MNHNS and CDR2 SASEGT. Losses at the gene ends were 6 bases for V and 4 bases for J; bases not matched to a gene: 6. The CDR3 DNA reads as TGTGCCAGCAGGGCGACAGGGCAAAATCAGCCCCAGCATTTT. Its protein is CASRATGQNQPQHF.

This rearrangement joins TRBV2 to TRBJ1-6, with D maybe TRBD1 (6 bases). Trimming took off 6 bases at V and 11 bases at J, with 11 bases between the two ends. The CDR3 consists of 12 residues. CDR1 SNHLY and CDR2 FYNNEI come from the germline V gene. The CDR3 region is CASSTGMTPLHF. Written as DNA, the CDR3 is TGTGCCAGCAGCACAGGGATGACACCCCTCCACTTT.

The sample holds a few counts of this clone. J is TRBJ2-7 and V is TRBV5-1; 9 bases are a match to TRBD1. The CDR3 spans 16 residues. Germline V gene lookup returns CDR1 SGHRS and CDR2 YFSETQ. Trimming at V came to 4 bases and at J to 5 bases, leaving 13 bases not matched to a gene. CDR3 DNA sequence: TGCGCCAGCAGCGTTACTCCGGGACAGGGTGCAAACGAGCAGTACTTC. Protein: CASSVTPGQGANEQYF.

The chain links TRBV7-4 to TRBJ2-4; 7 nucleotides match TRBD1. There are 13 residues in the CDR3. The V segment lost 7 bases and the J segment 3 bases; nucleotides outside the gene matches: 3. Germline assignment: CDR1 SGHVT and CDR2 SQSDAQ. The CDR3 DNA is TGTGCCAGCACCCGGGACAGCAAAAACATTCAGTACTTC. This encodes CASTRDSKNIQYF.

The chain is built from TRBV6-6 and TRBJ2-7; TRBD1 aligns across 7 bases. Trimming took 6 bases from V and 4 from J; bases not matched to a gene: 6. There are 13 residues in the CDR3. Germline loops: CDR1 MNHNY, CDR2 SVGAGI (reference sequence). CDR3 nucleotide sequence: TGTGCCAGCAGGTCAGGGGGTGTATACGAGCAGTACTTC. Translating gives CASRSGGVYEQYF.

The sample holds a few counts of this clone. The chain is built from TRBV5-8 and TRBJ1-2, with D possibly being TRBD1 (5 bases). The germline V gene has CDR1 SGHTS and CDR2 YDEGEE. This CDR3 has 16 residues. Between the trimmed V and J ends, which lost 1 base and 8 bases, there was a span of 21 bases. This CDR3 is CASSLPWRQLTGGYTF. The CDR3 region has the DNA TGTGCCAGCAGCTTGCCGTGGAGACAGCTCACTGGAGGCTACACCTTC.

Regarding this clone: The junction shows a germline mismatch at one end, possibly a read error. The chain is built from TRBV7-7 and TRBJ2-7; TRBD1 agrees at 12 bases. The CDR3 contains 20 residues. The V gene's germline CDR1 is SSHAT and CDR2 FNYEAQ (reference sequence). CDR3 nucleotides: TGTGCTAGCAGCACGCCGGGACAGGGGGCCCAGGGATTGCCATCCTACGAGCAGTACTTC. Amino acids: CASSTPGQGAQGLPSYEQYF.

The chain has TRBV6-6 and TRBJ1-6; possible D gene TRBD1, 6 bases. Trimming pared 0 bases from V and 9 bases from J, leaving 9 bases between. The germline gives CDR1 MNHNY, CDR2 SVGAGI (reference sequence). The CDR3 is 14 amino acids. The CDR3, as DNA: TGTGCCAGCAGTTACTCGGGGGCAGGTTCACCCCTCCACTTT. Amino acid sequence: CASSYSGAGSPLHF.

The chain uses TRBV25-1 and TRBJ2-1, with D maybe TRBD1 (7 bases). V was cut by 7 bases and J by 6 bases, with 19 bases left in between. This CDR3 is 15 amino acids long. Looked up from germline, CDR1 is MGHDK and CDR2 is SYGVNS. The DNA for the CDR3 is TGTGCCAGCACCAAGTACGCAGGGGGAGGCAATGAGCAGTTCTTC. Its protein is CASTKYAGGGNEQFF.

This chain uses TRBV6-1 with TRBJ1-1; a possible D gene is TRBD1 (6 bases). Per the germline V gene, CDR1 is MNHNS and CDR2 is SASEGT. The CDR3 has 15 amino acids. The V and J ends lost 8 bases and 1 base respectively, with 17 bases between them. The CDR3 protein is CASSITGKGNTEAFF. The CDR3 DNA follows: TGTGCCAGCTCGATAACAGGGAAGGGGAACACTGAAGCTTTCTTT.

This rearrangement joins TRBV2 to TRBJ2-7; perhaps TRBD2 as D (5 bases). Per the germline V gene, CDR1 is SNHLY and CDR2 is FYNNEI. V was cut by 4 bases and J by 6 bases, with 7 bases left in between. The CDR3 loop spans 11 amino acids. CDR3 sequence (DNA): TGTGCCAGCAGTGGGAGGCTCGAGCAGTACTTC. Protein product: CASSGRLEQYF. Drawing the rest from reference TRBV2 and TRBJ2-7, the complete variable domain is EPEVTQTPSHQVTQMGQEVILRCVPISNHLYFYWYRQILGQKVEFLVSFYNNEISEKSEIFDDQFSVERPDGSNFTLKIRSTKLEDSAMYFCASSGRLEQYFGPGTRLTVT.

This clone was seen a handful of times. The chain employs TRBV6-6 and TRBJ1-2; 7 nucleotides align to TRBD1. This CDR3 comprises 14 residues. V was clipped by 6 bases and J by 6 bases; unmatched bases: 10. The germline CDR1 and CDR2 sequences are MNHNY and SVGAGI (reference sequence). The CDR3 nucleotides are TGTGCCAGCAGCCTCGGGACAGAAAACGATGGCTACACCTTC. Its protein is CASSLGTENDGYTF.